The 21 T cell receptor beta chains listed next were all sequenced from one sample in a study of CD8 T cells in ankylosing spondylitis. MiXCR, applied by TCRdb to the 5' RACE reads, yields one record per CDR3 protein. The profile shows roughly 100,000 distinct CDR3 sequences, over 6.5% of them singletons. The sample consisted of blood, either unsorted or a sorted T cell fraction (not recorded which). These TCRs come from a male donor with ankylosing spondylitis or in good health (not recorded which).

The table lists this clonotype with many counts. The chain employs TRBV21-1 and TRBJ2-3; whether TRBD1, the table's D call, matches the DNA was not checked. TRBV21-1 is shown as a pseudogene. This CDR3 contains 15 residues. For the CDR3, the DNA is TGTGCCAGCAGCAGCCGGGACAGTAACACAGATACGCAGTATTTT. Amino acids: CASSSRDSNTDTQYF.

About this clonotype itself: With a much larger clone just one base away, this may be a read error. The CDR3 sequence is CASSSRDRQPQETQYF. As DNA, the CDR3 is TGTGCCAGCAGCAGCCGGGACAGACAACCACAAGAGACCCAGTACTTC. The chain carries TRBV7-6 and TRBJ2-5; 7 bases line up with TRBD1. The trim removed 5 bases at V and 2 bases at J, leaving 11 bases unmatched. The CDR3 totals 16 residues. CDR1 SGHVS and CDR2 FNYEAQ come from the germline V gene.

This clonotype was counted ten times or more. The chain recombines TRBV6-5 with TRBJ2-3, with a weak D call TRBD1 (6 bases). The V gene lost 0 bases and the J gene lost 5 bases, with 12 bases spanning the gap. This CDR3 spans 15 amino acids. Germline CDR1 and CDR2: MNHEY and SVGAGI. The CDR3 loop is CASSYSQARGDTQYF. DNA of the CDR3: TGTGCCAGCAGTTACTCGCAGGCCAGGGGAGATACGCAGTATTTT.

This clonotype was observed at least ten times. As DNA, the CDR3 is TGCGCCAGCAGCCAAGGAGCAAGTGAGCAGTTCTTC. Translated: CASSQGASEQFF. V gene TRBV4-3 combines with J gene TRBJ2-1; no firm D call. Germline values: CDR1 LGHNA, CDR2 YSLEER. Trimming pared 1 base from V and 9 bases from J, leaving 7 bases between. CDR3 length: 12 residues.

The V call is TRBV12-3 or TRBV12-4, the J call TRBJ1-2; D not certain. This CDR3 has 12 residues. V shed 4 bases and J shed 8 bases, with 11 bases lying between them. The CDR3 here is CASSSLSRGYTF. In nucleotides, the CDR3 is TGTGCCAGCAGTTCACTTTCGCGAGGCTACACCTTC.

This clonotype has ten or more counts. The chain is built from TRBV29-1 and TRBJ1-1; possible D gene TRBD1, 5 bases. V was pared by 3 bases and J by 10 bases, with 12 bases between. CDR1 and CDR2 from the germline V gene are SQVTM and ANQGSEA. The CDR3 is 11 amino acids. Here the CDR3 reads CSVEVGQGAFF. The CDR3 region has the DNA TGCAGCGTTGAGGTGGGGCAAGGAGCTTTCTTT.

This clonotype was seen repeatedly, ten times or more. J is TRBJ2-6 and V is TRBV20-1; D uncertain. The germline V and J ends were trimmed by 4 bases and 4 bases, with 8 bases remaining between them. Per germline, CDR1 DFQATT and CDR2 SNEGSKA (reference sequence). This CDR3 has 13 amino acids. CDR3 DNA sequence: TGCAGTGCTATCAGTGCGGGGGCCAACGTCCTGACTTTC. It translates to CSAISAGANVLTF.

This clonotype occurred once. It may be a read error: a sequence one base away is much more abundant. V is TRBV29-1 and J is TRBJ2-1; 8 nucleotides align to TRBD2. CDR3 length: 12 residues. Germline V lookup: CDR1 SQVTM, CDR2 ANQGSEA. The CDR3, as DNA: TGCAGCGTTGATGTAGCGGGGAATGGGCAGTTCTTC. It is translated as CSVDVAGNGQFF.

At least ten counts were recorded for this clonotype. The chain links TRBV4-3 to TRBJ2-7; D is unresolved. This CDR3 comprises 15 residues. Germline lookup yields CDR1 LGHNA and CDR2 YSLEER. The V end was cut by 0 bases, the J end by 4 bases, with 13 bases between. CDR3 in DNA: TGCGCCAGCAGCCAAGACGCAAGGGTGAGGTACGAGCAGTACTTC. Amino acid sequence: CASSQDARVRYEQYF.

This clonotype was seen at least ten times. The chain uses TRBV21-1 and TRBJ1-2; TRBD1 was called by the table and not checked on the DNA. TRBV21-1 is termed a pseudogene. The CDR3 runs to 14 residues. The CDR3 protein is CASSTRQGSYGYTF. Written as DNA, the CDR3 is TGTGCCAGCAGCACCCGACAGGGTAGCTATGGCTACACCTTC.

Many counts were recorded for this clonotype. The chain links TRBV5-5 to TRBJ1-5; 8 bases agree with TRBD1. The CDR3 runs to 14 residues. V was clipped by 1 base and J by 5 bases; unmatched bases: 2. Germline V gene data show CDR1 as SGHKS and CDR2 as YYEKEE (reference sequence). The CDR3, as DNA: TGTGCCAGCAGCTTGCCGGGACAGGATCAGCCCCAGCATTTT. Translation: CASSLPGQDQPQHF.

This clonotype was observed at least ten times. The chain has TRBV7-2 and TRBJ2-3, with TRBD2 matching 7 bases. CDR3 size: 14 residues. Germline trimming cut 5 bases from V and 2 bases from J; bases unmatched to any gene: 4. The germline V gene encodes CDR1 SGHTA and CDR2 FQGNSA. DNA for the CDR3: TGTGCCAGCAGCATCCTAGCGGTCACAGATACGCAGTATTTT. This encodes CASSILAVTDTQYF.

This clonotype has ten or more counts. The V call is TRBV2, the J call TRBJ1-2; D is perhaps TRBD1 (5 bases). The germline V gene encodes CDR1 SNHLY and CDR2 FYNNEI. Trimming took off 6 bases at V and 5 bases at J, with 13 bases between the two ends. This CDR3 is 13 amino acids long. The CDR3 DNA reads as TGTGCCAGCAGCAGGGCCCTGGAGTATGGCTACACCTTC. As protein: CASSRALEYGYTF.

This clonotype was seen repeatedly, ten times or more. The CDR3 DNA reads as TGTGCCACCAGTGATTTCGCGACAGATACGCAGTATTTT. The encoded protein is CATSDFATDTQYF. The J gene is TRBJ2-3, the V gene TRBV24-1, with no clear D. Looked up from germline, CDR1 is KGHDR and CDR2 is SFDVKD. The V end was cut by 1 base, the J end by 3 bases, with 4 bases between. The CDR3 is 13 residues long.

This clonotype came up many times. V gene TRBV29-1 combines with J gene TRBJ1-4; D perhaps matches TRBD1 (6 bases). Germline V gene lookup returns CDR1 SQVTM and CDR2 ANQGSEA. This CDR3 has 17 amino acids. V was clipped by 0 bases and J by 6 bases, with 20 bases between them. CDR3: CSVEEPTGLAGDEKLFF. Here the CDR3 DNA reads TGCAGCGTTGAAGAACCGACAGGCCTGGCAGGGGATGAAAAACTGTTTTTT.

Ten or more counts support this clonotype. CDR3 in DNA: TGTGCCAGCAGTTCGGGACAGGGCTTTACCTACGAGCAGTACTTC. Its translation is CASSSGQGFTYEQYF. V gene TRBV12-3 or TRBV12-4 combines with J gene TRBJ2-7; the match to TRBD1 covers 9 bases. CDR3 length: 15 amino acids. With V trimmed by 4 bases and J by 2 bases, 6 bases remained unmatched.

This clonotype was seen ten or more times. The CDR3 loop is CASSVQGLSVAKNIQYF. In nucleotides, the CDR3 is TGTGCCAGCAGTGTGCAAGGGCTATCGGTAGCCAAAAACATTCAGTACTTC. The chain is built from TRBV6-2 or TRBV6-3 and TRBJ2-4; D is unresolved. Germline V gene data show CDR1 as MNHEY and CDR2 as SVGEGT. This CDR3 has 17 residues. V was cut by 5 bases and J by 0 bases, with 17 bases left in between.

In its sample, this clonotype was seen many times. The chain couples TRBV7-6 to TRBJ2-2, with D possibly called TRBD1 or TRBD2 (5 bases each). The CDR3 extends over 16 amino acids. Germline CDR1 reads SGHVS; CDR2 reads FNYEAQ. V was shortened by 5 bases and J by 1 base, with 14 bases between the two germline ends. Here the CDR3 reads CASSLLGGKNTGELFF. In DNA, the CDR3 is TGTGCCAGCAGCCTACTTGGGGGAAAGAACACCGGGGAGCTGTTTTTT.

There are many counts of this clonotype. This chain links TRBV7-2 with TRBJ2-3; TRBD2 agrees at 16 bases. CDR1 and CDR2 (germline): SGHTA, FQGNSA. The ends lost 6 bases at V and 4 bases at J; junction bases unmatched: 4. The CDR3 runs to 16 residues. Here the CDR3 DNA reads TGTGCCAGCAGGCCCGGGACTAGCGGGAGGGCAGATACGCAGTATTTT. It specifies CASRPGTSGRADTQYF.

This clonotype has a count of ten or more. The rearrangement links TRBV6-2 or TRBV6-3 to TRBJ2-6, with D possibly being TRBD1 or TRBD2 (5 bases each). This CDR3 contains 16 residues. In germline, CDR1 is MNHEY, CDR2 SVGEGT. Trimming took 10 bases from V and 4 from J, leaving 20 bases between them. The CDR3 sequence: CAISGRLSEGANVLTF. The DNA for the CDR3 is TGTGCCATTTCGGGGCGTCTCTCGGAAGGGGCCAACGTCCTGACTTTC.

This clonotype was counted ten times or more. This chain uses TRBV15 with TRBJ2-3, with 13 bases fitting TRBD2. Losses at the gene ends were 6 bases for V and 2 bases for J; bases not matched to a gene: 20. Germline CDR1 is LNHNV and CDR2 is YYDKDF (reference sequence). The CDR3 extends over 21 amino acids. CDR3 sequence reads: CATSGDRIWTSGGPDTDTQYF. The DNA for the CDR3 is TGTGCCACCAGTGGGGACAGGATATGGACTAGCGGGGGCCCCGACACAGATACGCAGTATTTT.